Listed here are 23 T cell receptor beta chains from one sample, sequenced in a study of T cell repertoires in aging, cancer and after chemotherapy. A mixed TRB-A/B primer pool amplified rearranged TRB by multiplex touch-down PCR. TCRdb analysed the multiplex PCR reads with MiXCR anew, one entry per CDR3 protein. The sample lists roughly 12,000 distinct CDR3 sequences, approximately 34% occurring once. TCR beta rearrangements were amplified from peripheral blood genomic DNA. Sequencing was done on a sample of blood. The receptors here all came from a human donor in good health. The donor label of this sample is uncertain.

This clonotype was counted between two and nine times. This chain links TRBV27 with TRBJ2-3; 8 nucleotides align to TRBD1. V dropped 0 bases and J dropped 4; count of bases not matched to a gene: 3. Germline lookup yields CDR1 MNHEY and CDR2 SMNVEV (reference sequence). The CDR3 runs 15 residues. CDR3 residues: CASSLSTGAADTQYF. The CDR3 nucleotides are TGTGCCAGCAGTTTATCGACAGGGGCGGCAGATACGCAGTATTTT.

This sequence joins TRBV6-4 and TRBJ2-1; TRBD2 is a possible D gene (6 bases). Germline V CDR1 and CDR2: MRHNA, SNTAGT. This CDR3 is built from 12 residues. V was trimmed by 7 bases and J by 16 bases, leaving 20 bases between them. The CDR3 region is CASTGTHGHIFF. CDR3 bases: TGTGCCAGCACCGGGACTCATGGGCATATCTTCTTC.

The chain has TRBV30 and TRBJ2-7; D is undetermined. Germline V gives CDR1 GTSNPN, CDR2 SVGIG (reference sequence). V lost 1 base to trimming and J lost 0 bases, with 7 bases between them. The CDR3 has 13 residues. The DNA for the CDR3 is TGTGCCTGGAGTGCAGACCGCTCCTACGAGCAGTACTTC. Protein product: CAWSADRSYEQYF. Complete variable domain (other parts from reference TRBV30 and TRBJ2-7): SQTIHQWPATLVQPVGSPLSLECTVEGTSNPNLYWYRQAAGRGLQLLFYSVGIGQISSEVPQNLSASRPQDRQFILSSKKLLLSDSGFYLCAWSADRSYEQYFGPGTRLTVT.

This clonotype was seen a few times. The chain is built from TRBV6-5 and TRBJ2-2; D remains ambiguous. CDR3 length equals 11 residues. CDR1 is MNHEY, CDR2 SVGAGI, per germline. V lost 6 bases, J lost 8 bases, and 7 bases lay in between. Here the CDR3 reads CASRYVGELFF. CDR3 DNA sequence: TGTGCCAGCAGATACGTGGGGGAGCTGTTTTTT.

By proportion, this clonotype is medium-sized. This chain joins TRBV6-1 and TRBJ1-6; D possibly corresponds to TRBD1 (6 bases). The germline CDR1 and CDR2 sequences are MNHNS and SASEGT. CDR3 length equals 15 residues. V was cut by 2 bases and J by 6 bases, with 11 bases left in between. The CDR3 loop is CASSELQGSNSPLHF. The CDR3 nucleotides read TGTGCCAGCAGTGAATTACAGGGTAGTAATTCACCCCTCCACTTT.

The CDR3 here is CAWSVTSGQVHSPLHF. The CDR3 DNA follows: TGTGCCTGGAGTGTAACCTCGGGACAGGTACATTCACCCCTCCACTTT. This chain uses TRBV30 with TRBJ1-6; 8 bases line up with TRBD1. The CDR3 totals 16 residues. V was pared by 0 bases and J by 8 bases, with 9 bases of the junction left unmatched. The germline V gene has CDR1 GTSNPN and CDR2 SVGIG (reference sequence).

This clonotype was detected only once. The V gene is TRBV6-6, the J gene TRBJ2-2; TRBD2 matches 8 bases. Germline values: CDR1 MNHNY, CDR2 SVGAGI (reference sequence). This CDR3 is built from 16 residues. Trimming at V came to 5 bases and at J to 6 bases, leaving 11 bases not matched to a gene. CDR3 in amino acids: CASSVDPGLGPGELFF. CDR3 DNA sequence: TGTGCCAGCAGTGTAGATCCGGGACTAGGGCCCGGGGAGCTGTTTTTT.

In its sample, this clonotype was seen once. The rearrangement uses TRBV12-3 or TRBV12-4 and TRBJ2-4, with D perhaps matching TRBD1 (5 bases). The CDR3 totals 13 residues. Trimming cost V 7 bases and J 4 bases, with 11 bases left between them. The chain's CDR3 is CASTPDRKNIQYF. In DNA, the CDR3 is TGTGCCAGCACTCCAGACAGAAAAAACATTCAGTACTTC.

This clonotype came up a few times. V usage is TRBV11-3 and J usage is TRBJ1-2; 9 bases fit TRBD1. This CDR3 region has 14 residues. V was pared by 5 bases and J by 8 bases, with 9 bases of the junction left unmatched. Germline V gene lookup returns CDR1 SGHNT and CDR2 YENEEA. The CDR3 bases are TGTGCCAGCAGCCAAGAGGGGACAGGGTACGGCTACACCTTC. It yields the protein CASSQEGTGYGYTF.

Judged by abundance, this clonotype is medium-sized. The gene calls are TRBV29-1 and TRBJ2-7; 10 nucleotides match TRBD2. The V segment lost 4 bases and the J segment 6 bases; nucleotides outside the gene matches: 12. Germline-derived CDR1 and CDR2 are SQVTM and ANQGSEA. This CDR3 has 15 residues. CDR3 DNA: TGCAGCGTTGGTTTAGCGGGAGGATCATCAGGCGAGCAGTACTTC. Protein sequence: CSVGLAGGSSGEQYF.

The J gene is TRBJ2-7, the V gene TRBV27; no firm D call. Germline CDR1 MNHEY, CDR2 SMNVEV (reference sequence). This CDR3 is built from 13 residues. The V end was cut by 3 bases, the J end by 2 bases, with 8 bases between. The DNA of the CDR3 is TGTGCCAGCAGTTTGTCACAGACCTACGAGCAGTACTTC. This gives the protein CASSLSQTYEQYF.

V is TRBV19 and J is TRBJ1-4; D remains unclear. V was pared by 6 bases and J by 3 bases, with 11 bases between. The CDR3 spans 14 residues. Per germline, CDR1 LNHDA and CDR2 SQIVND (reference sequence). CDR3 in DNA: TGTGCCAGTAGCCCAGGAGGTTCTAATGAAAAACTGTTTTTT. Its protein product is CASSPGGSNEKLFF.

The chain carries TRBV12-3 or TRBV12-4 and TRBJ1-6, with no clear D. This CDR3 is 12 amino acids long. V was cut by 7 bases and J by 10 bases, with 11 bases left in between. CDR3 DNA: TGTGCCAGCAATCAAGAGGTGTCACCCCTCCACTTT. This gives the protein CASNQEVSPLHF.

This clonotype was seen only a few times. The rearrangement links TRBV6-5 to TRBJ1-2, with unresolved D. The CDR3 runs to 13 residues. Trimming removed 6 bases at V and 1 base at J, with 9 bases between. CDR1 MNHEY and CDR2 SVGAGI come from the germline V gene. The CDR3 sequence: CASRRENNYGYTF. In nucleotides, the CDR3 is TGTGCCAGCAGGAGGGAGAATAACTATGGCTACACCTTC.

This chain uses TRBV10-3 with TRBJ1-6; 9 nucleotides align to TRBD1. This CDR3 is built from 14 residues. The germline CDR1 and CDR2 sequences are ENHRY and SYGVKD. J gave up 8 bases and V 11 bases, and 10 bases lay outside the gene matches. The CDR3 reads CAVHRDRVDSPLHF. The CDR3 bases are TGTGCCGTCCACCGGGACAGGGTTGATTCACCCCTCCACTTT.

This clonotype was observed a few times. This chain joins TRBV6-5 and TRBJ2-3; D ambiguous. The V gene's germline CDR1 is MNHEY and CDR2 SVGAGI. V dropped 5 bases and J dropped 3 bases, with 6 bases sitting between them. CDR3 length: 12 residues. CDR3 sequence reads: CASSDTTDTQYF. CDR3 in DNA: TGTGCCAGCAGTGACACTACAGATACGCAGTATTTT.

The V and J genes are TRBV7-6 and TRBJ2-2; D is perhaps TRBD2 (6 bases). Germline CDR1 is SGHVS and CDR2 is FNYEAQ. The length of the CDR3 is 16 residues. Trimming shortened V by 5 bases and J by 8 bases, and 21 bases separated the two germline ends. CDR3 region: CASSTTRIGRKGELFF. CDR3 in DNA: TGTGCCAGCAGCACGACTAGGATTGGTCGGAAAGGGGAGCTGTTTTTT.

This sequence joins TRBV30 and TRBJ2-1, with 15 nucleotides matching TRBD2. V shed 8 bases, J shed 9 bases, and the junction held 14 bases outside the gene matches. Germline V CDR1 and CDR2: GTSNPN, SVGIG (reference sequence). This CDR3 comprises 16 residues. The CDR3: CAKGTSGRRVHSEQFF. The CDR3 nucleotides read TGTGCCAAAGGGACTAGCGGGAGGAGGGTACACAGTGAGCAGTTCTTC.

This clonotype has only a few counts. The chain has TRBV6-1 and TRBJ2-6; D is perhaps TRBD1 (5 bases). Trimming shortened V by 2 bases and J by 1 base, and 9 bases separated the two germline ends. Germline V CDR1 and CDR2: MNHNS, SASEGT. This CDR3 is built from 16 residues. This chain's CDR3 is CASSELSGSGANVLTF. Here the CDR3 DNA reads TGTGCCAGCAGTGAATTATCAGGGTCTGGGGCCAACGTCCTGACTTTC.

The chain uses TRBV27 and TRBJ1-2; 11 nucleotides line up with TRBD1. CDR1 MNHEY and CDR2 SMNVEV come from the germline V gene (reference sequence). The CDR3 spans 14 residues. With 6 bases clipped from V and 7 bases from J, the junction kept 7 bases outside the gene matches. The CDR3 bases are TGTGCCAGCAGATTGGGACAGGGGGTAGGTGGCTACACCTTC. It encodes CASRLGQGVGGYTF.

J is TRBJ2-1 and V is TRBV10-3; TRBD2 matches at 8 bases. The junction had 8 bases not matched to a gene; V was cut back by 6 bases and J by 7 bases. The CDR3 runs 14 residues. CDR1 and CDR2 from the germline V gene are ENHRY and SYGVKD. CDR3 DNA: TGTGCCATCAGCTCGGGGGGGTTAGGTAATGAGCAGTTCTTC. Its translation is CAISSGGLGNEQFF.

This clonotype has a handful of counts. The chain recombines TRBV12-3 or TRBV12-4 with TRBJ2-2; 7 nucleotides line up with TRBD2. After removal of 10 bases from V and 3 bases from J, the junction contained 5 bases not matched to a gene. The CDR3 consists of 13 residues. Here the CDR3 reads CATGTTYTGELFF. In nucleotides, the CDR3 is TGTGCCACCGGGACTACCTACACCGGGGAGCTGTTTTTT.

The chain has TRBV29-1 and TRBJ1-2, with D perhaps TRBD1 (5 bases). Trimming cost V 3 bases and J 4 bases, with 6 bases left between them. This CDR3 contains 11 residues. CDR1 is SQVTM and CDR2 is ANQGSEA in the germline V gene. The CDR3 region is CSVDRAYGYTF. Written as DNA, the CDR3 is TGCAGCGTTGACAGGGCCTATGGCTACACCTTC.